What follows is one TCR beta chain and its context. As yet, its antigen is unknown. For CDR3 and TCR beta VDJ profiling, genomic DNA was the template used. From the reads, TCRdb called clonotypes with MiXCR, one entry per CDR3 protein. The data hold roughly 80,000 distinct CDR3 sequences, with around 70% observed a single time. These data come from a study of CD8+CD57+ T cells in acquired aplastic anemia. Study-wide findings and caveats: The same twenty-nine CD8+ CDR3 sequences occurred in patients and in controls.

V shed 4 bases and J shed 8 bases, with 14 bases lying between them. Germline assignment: CDR1 LNHDA and CDR2 SQIVND (reference sequence). The CDR3 has 14 residues. The patients chosen for sequencing had shown expansion of CD8+CD57+ cells (detected by flow cytometry). Sequenced: sorted CD4+, CD8+, or CD8+CD57+ T cells (not recorded which) from PBMCs. V usage is TRBV19 and J usage is TRBJ1-4; D unresolved. This receptor was taken from a human donor with aplastic anemia. The CDR3 is CASSTTDPFEKLFF. In nucleotides, the CDR3 is TGTGCCAGTAGTACTACAGATCCCTTCGAAAAACTGTTTTTT.